There are a few counts of the clone carrying this T cell receptor (beta chain). This specimen belongs to a study of T cell repertoires in cytomegalovirus infection. About the study: Evidence of both CMV infection and a matching HLA type came from public TCR beta signatures.

This CDR3 has 13 amino acids. Germline V gives CDR1 SGDLS, CDR2 YYNGEE. The V gene lost 4 bases and the J gene lost 5 bases, with 11 bases spanning the gap. TCRdb re-called the reads through MiXCR, storing one row per CDR3 protein. The sample yields about 490,000 distinct CDR3 sequences, approximately 16% seen once. The clonotype was recovered from a human donor in good health (CMV status not recorded). Some clones in this sample may be carry-over from other donors' samples. The chain recombines TRBV9 with TRBJ2-3; possible D gene TRBD2, 6 bases. The sequenced sample was CD8+ T cells from PBMCs. The CDR3 reads CASSLRDEDTQYF. The CDR3 nucleotides read TGTGCCAGCAGCCTGCGGGACGAAGATACGCAGTATTTT.